These 6 T cell receptor beta chains share one sample of origin, sequenced in a study of human T cells and chemical hapten exposure. The time point here: patch test 1, 2 weeks after DPC sensitization. Treatment defined: therapeutic diphenylcyclopropenone sensitization with weekly scalp DPC. TCRdb recomputed calls from the RACE reads with MiXCR, one row per CDR3 protein. The table lists around 340,000 distinct CDR3 sequences, under 8% of them singletons. This sample comprised whole blood, obtained in connection with sensitization to the hapten diphenylcyclopropenone (DPC). The receptors stem from a woman aged 18-30 years with alopecia areata. Some clones in this sample may be carry-over from other donors' samples.

The chain joins TRBV2 to TRBJ2-7; D is unresolved. V dropped 5 bases and J dropped 2 bases, with 10 bases sitting between them. This CDR3 has 13 amino acids. Germline CDR1 reads SNHLY; CDR2 reads FYNNEI. The CDR3 DNA follows: TGTGCCAGCAGTCCTACAGCAGCCTACGAGCAGTACTTC. Its translation: CASSPTAAYEQYF. Full variable domain (rest looked up from reference TRBV2 and TRBJ2-7): EPEVTQTPSHQVTQMGQEVILRCVPISNHLYFYWYRQILGQKVEFLVSFYNNEISEKSEIFDDQFSVERPDGSNFTLKIRSTKLEDSAMYFCASSPTAAYEQYFGPGTRLTVT.

This clonotype was observed a handful of times. The chain uses TRBV7-2 and TRBJ1-2; 8 bases fit TRBD1. CDR3 length: 14 amino acids. Per the germline V gene, CDR1 is SGHTA and CDR2 is FQGNSA. V was clipped by 7 bases and J by 6 bases; unmatched bases: 10. CDR3 amino acids: CASTRIRGLDGYTF. For the CDR3, the DNA is TGTGCCAGCACCAGGATCAGGGGGCTAGATGGCTACACCTTC. The variable domain in full, completed from reference TRBV7-2 and TRBJ1-2, reads GAGVSQSPSNKVTEKGKDVELRCDPISGHTALYWYRQSLGQGLEFLIYFQGNSAPDKSGLPSDRFSAERTGGSVSTLTIQRTQQEDSAVYLCASTRIRGLDGYTFGSGTRLTVV.

This clonotype was seen more than once but under ten times. Germline is not matched at one junction end, which may reflect a read error. The rearrangement links TRBV7-7 to TRBJ2-1, with D hard to call. This CDR3 comprises 12 residues. The germline CDR1 and CDR2 sequences are SSHAT and FNYEAQ (reference sequence). The CDR3 reads CASSLEDDEQFF. The CDR3 DNA reads TGTGCTAGCAGCTTAGAAGACGATGAGCAGTTCTTC.

This clonotype was observed a few times. The chain combines TRBV5-4 with TRBJ2-2; D is unresolved. The CDR3 runs to 16 residues. CDR1 and CDR2 (germline): SGHNT, YYREEE (reference sequence). Trimming pared 4 bases from V and 0 bases from J, leaving 13 bases between. The chain's CDR3 is CASSPTSSPNTGELFF. The CDR3 coding sequence is TGTGCCAGCAGCCCGACTTCATCCCCGAACACCGGGGAGCTGTTTTTT. Full variable domain (outside the CDR3, taken from reference TRBV5-4 and TRBJ2-2): ETGVTQSPTHLIKTRGQQVTLRCSSQSGHNTVSWYQQALGQGPQFIFQYYREEENGRGNFPPRFSGLQFPNYSSELNVNALELDDSALYLCASSPTSSPNTGELFFGEGSRLTVL.

In its sample, this clonotype was seen many times. The chain carries TRBV28 and TRBJ2-3; 9 positions agree with TRBD2. J gave up 2 bases and V 2 bases, and 8 bases lay outside the gene matches. The CDR3 length is 17 residues. Per germline, CDR1 MDHEN and CDR2 SYDVKM. DNA of the CDR3: TGTGCCAGCAGTTTAGAGTCGGCGGGGGGGCCCACAGATACGCAGTATTTT. Translation gives CASSLESAGGPTDTQYF.

This chain links TRBV11-1 with TRBJ2-5, with a tentative D call TRBD2 (5 bases). This CDR3 contains 15 residues. Germline CDR1 SGHAT, CDR2 FQDESV (reference sequence). V was clipped by 1 base and J by 5 bases, with 14 bases between them. In DNA form, the CDR3 reads TGTGCCAGCAGCTTAGTGACCGGGGATGCGGAGACCCAGTACTTC. Its protein product is CASSLVTGDAETQYF.